These 15 T cell receptor beta chains were all obtained from the same sample, sequenced in a study of cytomegalovirus exposure and HLA in healthy donors. In the PCR, 60 Vbeta and 13 Jbeta primers were used. TCRdb keeps only in-frame clones here, not all; method: immunoSEQ multiplex PCR. Of about 270,000 clones in the sample, more than 80% were seen once. Specimen: PBMCs. The receptors come from a man aged 35-49 years in good health and CMV-seropositive.

This clone was recorded a few times. The chain joins TRBV6-1 to TRBJ2-2, with D possibly TRBD2 on 5 matching bases. V lost 7 bases, J lost 2 bases, and 11 bases lay in between. This CDR3 is 14 amino acids long. Germline lookup yields CDR1 MNHNS and CDR2 SASEGT. The CDR3 region is CASKAAVNTGELFF. The CDR3 DNA follows: TGTGCCAGCAAAGCGGCAGTCAACACCGGGGAGCTGTTTTTT.

The J gene is TRBJ2-7, the V gene TRBV2, with 10 bases identical to TRBD2. The V gene's germline CDR1 is SNHLY and CDR2 FYNNEI. The length of the CDR3 is 17 residues. J was trimmed by 4 bases and V by 2 bases; bases with no gene match: 11. The CDR3: CASSESELAGEEYEQYF. CDR3 in DNA: TGTGCCAGCAGTGAATCGGAGCTAGCGGGAGAAGAATACGAGCAGTACTTC.

The chain recombines TRBV27 with TRBJ2-3, with D perhaps TRBD2 (6 bases). Germline V gene lookup returns CDR1 MNHEY and CDR2 SMNVEV (reference sequence). The CDR3 totals 16 residues. The V and J ends lost 8 bases and 0 bases respectively, with 18 bases between them. The CDR3 is CASSPLLATSTDTQYF. The DNA of the CDR3 is TGTGCCAGCTCCCCTCTTCTAGCGACTAGCACAGATACGCAGTATTTT.

The DNA of the CDR3 is TGTGCCAGCAGTTTCGGGATATACTATGAGCAGTTCTTC. The encoded protein is CASSFGIYYEQFF. The V gene is TRBV27, the J gene TRBJ2-1, with a possible D match to TRBD2 (5 bases). The CDR3 spans 13 residues. Germline loops: CDR1 MNHEY, CDR2 SMNVEV (reference sequence). The V end was cut by 3 bases, the J end by 8 bases, with 11 bases between.

The genes are TRBV29-1 and TRBJ2-7; 9 bases are shared with TRBD1. Germline V gene sequence: CDR1 SQVTM, CDR2 ANQGSEA. V was clipped by 4 bases and J by 5 bases; unmatched bases: 15. The CDR3 has 16 residues. CDR3 DNA sequence: TGCAGCGTTGCGGTTAGGTATGGGACAGGGCTCAACGAGCAGTACTTC. It yields the protein CSVAVRYGTGLNEQYF.

This chain joins TRBV6-5 and TRBJ1-1; D not resolved. V was trimmed by 5 bases and J by 4 bases, leaving 11 bases between them. This CDR3 has 13 amino acids. Germline lookup yields CDR1 MNHEY and CDR2 SVGAGI. DNA for the CDR3: TGTGCCAGCAGTATGGACGGGAGCACTGAAGCTTTCTTT. As protein: CASSMDGSTEAFF.

V gene TRBV2 combines with J gene TRBJ2-4; 7 nucleotides agree with TRBD2. CDR3 length: 16 amino acids. Germline CDR1 and CDR2: SNHLY and FYNNEI. Trimming at V came to 3 bases and at J to 1 base, leaving 6 bases not matched to a gene. CDR3 residues: CASSDWARGAKNIQYF. CDR3 nucleotide sequence: TGTGCCAGCAGTGATTGGGCGCGGGGGGCCAAAAACATTCAGTACTTC. Drawing the rest from reference TRBV2 and TRBJ2-4, the complete variable domain is EPEVTQTPSHQVTQMGQEVILRCVPISNHLYFYWYRQILGQKVEFLVSFYNNEISEKSEIFDDQFSVERPDGSNFTLKIRSTKLEDSAMYFCASSDWARGAKNIQYFGAGTRLSVL.

This chain joins TRBV2 and TRBJ2-3; D unresolved. The CDR3 consists of 12 residues. V was trimmed by 5 bases and J by 4 bases, leaving 7 bases between them. Germline V gene data show CDR1 as SNHLY and CDR2 as FYNNEI. CDR3 in DNA: TGTGCCAGCAGTTTACAGCCAGATACGCAGTATTTT. Encoded protein: CASSLQPDTQYF.

The J gene is TRBJ2-7, the V gene TRBV10-3; D may be TRBD1 (6 bases). Deletions cut 2 bases from V and 0 bases from J, with 11 bases between. The CDR3 consists of 15 residues. Germline CDR1 reads ENHRY; CDR2 reads SYGVKD. The CDR3 nucleotides are TGTGCCATCAGTGAGACAGGGATAAACTCCTACGAGCAGTACTTC. Residues: CAISETGINSYEQYF.

This clone has a handful of counts. The chain couples TRBV7-2 to TRBJ2-5; 7 bases match TRBD2. With V trimmed by 1 base and J by 1 base, 12 bases remained unmatched. The CDR3 runs to 18 residues. Germline CDR1 is SGHTA and CDR2 is FQGNSA. CDR3 DNA: TGTGCCAGCAGCTTAGATTGGGCTAGCGGTAACTTCCAAGAGACCCAGTACTTC. Translated, it gives CASSLDWASGNFQETQYF.

The V gene is TRBV28, the J gene TRBJ2-1; 10 bases align to TRBD2. Germline loops: CDR1 MDHEN, CDR2 SYDVKM. The CDR3 covers 15 residues. V lost 4 bases, J lost 10 bases, and 10 bases stayed unmatched. As DNA, the CDR3 is TGTGCCAGCAGTTCACTAGCGGGGCCCGTTCTGGAGCAGTTCTTC. Protein product: CASSSLAGPVLEQFF. The full variable domain, its missing parts supplied by reference TRBV28 and TRBJ2-1, is DVKVTQSSRYLVKRTGEKVFLECVQDMDHENMFWYRQDPGLGLRLIYFSYDVKMKEKGDIPEGYSVSREKKERFSLILESASTNQTSMYLCASSSLAGPVLEQFFGPGTRLTVL.

The V and J genes are TRBV21-1 and TRBJ2-1; the table's TRBD2 call for D was not verified on the DNA. TRBV21-1 is classified as a pseudogene. This CDR3 has 18 residues. In DNA form, the CDR3 reads TGTGCCAGCAGCCCAGGGACTAGCGGGAGGGCCATCGACAATGAGCAGTTCTTC. This codes for CASSPGTSGRAIDNEQFF.

The chain links TRBV4-2 to TRBJ2-1, with 11 bases that match TRBD2. The CDR3 loop spans 16 amino acids. Per germline, CDR1 LGHNA and CDR2 YNFKEQ. The J segment lost 6 bases and the V segment lost 1 base, leaving 5 bases of the junction unmatched. CDR3 region: CASSQVLLAGVNEQFF. As DNA, the CDR3 is TGTGCCAGCAGCCAAGTCTTACTAGCGGGAGTCAATGAGCAGTTCTTC.

Notes on this clone: Within the sample, other DNA sequences also encode this same CDR3. This chain joins TRBV28 and TRBJ2-2; D is ambiguous. Germline V gene lookup returns CDR1 MDHEN and CDR2 SYDVKM. The length of the CDR3 is 12 residues. V was cut by 3 bases and J by 4 bases, with 3 bases left in between. CDR3 coding DNA: TGTGCCAGCAGTTTCGGCACCGGGGAGCTGTTTTTT. This gives the protein CASSFGTGELFF.

The chain carries TRBV2 and TRBJ1-5; D not certain. The CDR3 loop spans 15 amino acids. Looked up from germline, CDR1 is SNHLY and CDR2 is FYNNEI. Trimming removed 3 bases from V and 0 bases from J, with 9 bases in between. The CDR3 spells CASSESTYSNQPQHF. CDR3 in DNA: TGTGCCAGCAGTGAGAGCACTTATAGCAATCAGCCCCAGCATTTT.